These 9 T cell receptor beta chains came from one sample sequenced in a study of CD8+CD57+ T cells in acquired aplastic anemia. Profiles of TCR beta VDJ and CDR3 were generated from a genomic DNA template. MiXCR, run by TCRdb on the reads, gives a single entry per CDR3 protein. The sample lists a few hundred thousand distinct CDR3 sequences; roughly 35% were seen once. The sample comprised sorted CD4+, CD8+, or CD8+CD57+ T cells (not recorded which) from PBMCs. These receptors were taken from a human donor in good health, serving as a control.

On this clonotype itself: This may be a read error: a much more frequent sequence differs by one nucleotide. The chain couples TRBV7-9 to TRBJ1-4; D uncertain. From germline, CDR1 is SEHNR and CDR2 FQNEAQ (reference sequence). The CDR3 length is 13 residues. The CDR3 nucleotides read TGTGCCGGCAGTCCGGACGCGGCCGAAAAACTGTTTTTT. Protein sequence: CAGSPDAAEKLFF.

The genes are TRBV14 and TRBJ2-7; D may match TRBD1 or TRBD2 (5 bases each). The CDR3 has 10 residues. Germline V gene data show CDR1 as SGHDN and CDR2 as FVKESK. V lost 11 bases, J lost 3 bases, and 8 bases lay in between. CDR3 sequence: CAGGLYEQYF. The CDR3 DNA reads TGTGCCGGGGGTCTCTACGAGCAGTACTTC.

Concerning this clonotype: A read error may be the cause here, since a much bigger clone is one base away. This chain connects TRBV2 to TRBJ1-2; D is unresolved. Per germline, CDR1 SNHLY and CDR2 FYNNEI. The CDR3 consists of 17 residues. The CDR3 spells CASSEAPATPIYYGCTF. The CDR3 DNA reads TGTGCCAGCAGTGAAGCTCCCGCAACCCCAATCTACTATGGCTGCACCTTC.

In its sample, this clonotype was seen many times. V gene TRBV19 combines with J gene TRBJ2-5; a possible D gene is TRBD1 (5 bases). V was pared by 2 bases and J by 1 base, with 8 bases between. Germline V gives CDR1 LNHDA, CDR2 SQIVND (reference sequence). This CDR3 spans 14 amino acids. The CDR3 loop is CASSIQGAQETQYF. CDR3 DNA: TGTGCCAGTAGTATACAGGGTGCCCAAGAGACCCAGTACTTC. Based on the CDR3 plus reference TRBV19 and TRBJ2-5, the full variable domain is DGGITQSPKYLFRKEGQNVTLSCEQNLNHDAMYWYRQDPGQGLRLIYYSQIVNDFQKGDIAEGYSVSREKKESFPLTVTSAQKNPTAFYLCASSIQGAQETQYFGPGTRLLVL.

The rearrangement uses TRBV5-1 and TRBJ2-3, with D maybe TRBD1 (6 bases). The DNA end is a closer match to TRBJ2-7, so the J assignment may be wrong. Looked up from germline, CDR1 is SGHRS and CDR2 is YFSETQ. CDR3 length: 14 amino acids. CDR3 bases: TGCGCCAGCAGCTTGGTAGGCAGGGGCTACGAGCAGTACTTC. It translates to CASSLVGRGYEQYF.

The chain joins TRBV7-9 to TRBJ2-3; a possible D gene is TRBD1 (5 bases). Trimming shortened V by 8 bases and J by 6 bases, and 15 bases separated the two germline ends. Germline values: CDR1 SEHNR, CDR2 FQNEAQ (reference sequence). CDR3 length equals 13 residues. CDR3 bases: TGTGCCAGCCGCAGGGTTGTTACGGATACGCAGTATTTT. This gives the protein CASRRVVTDTQYF.

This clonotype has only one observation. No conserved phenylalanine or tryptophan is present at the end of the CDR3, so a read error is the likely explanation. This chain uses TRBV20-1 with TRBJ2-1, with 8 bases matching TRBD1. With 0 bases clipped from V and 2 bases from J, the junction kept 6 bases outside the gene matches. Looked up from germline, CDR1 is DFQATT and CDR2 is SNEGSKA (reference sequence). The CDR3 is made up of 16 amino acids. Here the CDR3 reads CSARDLADRAYNEQFV. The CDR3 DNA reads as TGCAGTGCTAGAGATCTCGCGGACAGGGCCTACAATGAGCAGTTCGTC.

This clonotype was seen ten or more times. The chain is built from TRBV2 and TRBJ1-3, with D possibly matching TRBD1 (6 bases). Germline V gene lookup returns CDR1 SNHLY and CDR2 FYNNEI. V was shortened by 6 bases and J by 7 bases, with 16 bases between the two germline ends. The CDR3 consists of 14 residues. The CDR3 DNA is TGTGCCAGCAGCCTAGGGGGGGGCAGGAACACCATATATTTT. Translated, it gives CASSLGGGRNTIYF.

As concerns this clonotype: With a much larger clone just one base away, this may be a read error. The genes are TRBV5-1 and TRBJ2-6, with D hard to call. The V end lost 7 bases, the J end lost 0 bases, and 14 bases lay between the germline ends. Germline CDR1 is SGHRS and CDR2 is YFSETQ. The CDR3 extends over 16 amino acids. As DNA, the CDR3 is TGCGCCAGCGGACCGACCAGGTACTCTGGGGCCAACGTCCTGACTTTC. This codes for CASGPTRYSGANVLTF.